These 20 T cell receptor beta chains were sequenced from one sample in a study of blood T cell repertoires in COVID-19. Assay used: immunoSEQ multiplex PCR; TCRdb lists only in-frame clones, some missing. The sample records about 370,000 clones, more than 70% being singletons. The specimen was peripheral blood. Every receptor here comes from a young woman with COVID-19, enrolled during active disease.

The chain links TRBV11-3 to TRBJ2-3; TRBD1 is a possible D gene (5 bases). Germline CDR1 is SGHNT and CDR2 is YENEEA. The V and J ends lost 5 bases and 0 bases respectively, with 12 bases between them. CDR3 length: 15 amino acids. The CDR3 is CASSGRTGSTDTQYF. DNA for the CDR3: TGTGCCAGCAGCGGCCGCACAGGCAGCACAGATACGCAGTATTTT.

The CDR3 region is CASSPAGTANSPLHF. The DNA for the CDR3 is TGTGCCAGCAGCCCGGCGGGGACGGCCAATTCACCCCTCCACTTT. The chain employs TRBV2 and TRBJ1-6; D is possibly TRBD1 (5 bases). Germline V gene lookup returns CDR1 SNHLY and CDR2 FYNNEI. Trimming cost V 6 bases and J 7 bases, with 16 bases left between them. The CDR3 runs to 15 residues.

The chain combines TRBV14 with TRBJ1-4; no clear D gene. Trimming pared 0 bases from V and 7 bases from J, leaving 12 bases between. This CDR3 has 15 residues. From germline, CDR1 is SGHDN and CDR2 FVKESK. The CDR3 DNA follows: TGTGCCAGCAGCCAAGAACAGAGTGCAGGTGAAAAACTGTTTTTT. The encoded protein is CASSQEQSAGEKLFF.

This clone showed up just once. This chain links TRBV6-1 with TRBJ2-5; TRBD2 agrees at 7 bases. Germline V gene sequence: CDR1 MNHNS, CDR2 SASEGT. With V trimmed by 1 base and J by 5 bases, 13 bases remained unmatched. The CDR3 runs 17 residues. The CDR3 is CASSEGRLGGGEETQYF. The CDR3 DNA is TGTGCCAGCAGTGAAGGGAGGCTTGGCGGGGGAGAGGAGACCCAGTACTTC.

This chain links TRBV19 with TRBJ1-1; maybe TRBD1 (5 bases). The length of the CDR3 is 15 residues. Germline CDR1 reads LNHDA; CDR2 reads SQIVND (reference sequence). Trimming shortened V by 3 bases and J by 1 base, and 12 bases separated the two germline ends. This CDR3 is CASSIRVWGNTEAFF. CDR3 DNA: TGTGCCAGTAGTATCAGGGTCTGGGGGAACACTGAAGCTTTCTTT.

The rearrangement uses TRBV6-5 and TRBJ2-7; 8 positions match TRBD1. Germline-derived CDR1 and CDR2 are MNHEY and SVGAGI. The CDR3 totals 15 residues. Germline trimming cut 4 bases from V and 3 bases from J; bases unmatched to any gene: 8. CDR3: CASSSIDRGSYEQYV. The CDR3 DNA is TGTGCCAGCAGTTCGATCGACAGGGGCAGCTACGAGCAGTACGTC.

V gene TRBV28 combines with J gene TRBJ2-7; TRBD1 aligns across 8 bases. Germline CDR1 reads MDHEN; CDR2 reads SYDVKM. The J segment lost 3 bases and the V segment lost 3 bases, leaving 13 bases of the junction unmatched. The CDR3 covers 17 residues. The CDR3: CASSFPYGAGGGYEQYF. As DNA, the CDR3 is TGTGCCAGCAGTTTCCCCTATGGGGCAGGGGGCGGCTACGAGCAGTACTTC.

This chain joins TRBV25-1 and TRBJ1-2; maybe TRBD1 (6 bases). CDR1 and CDR2 (germline): MGHDK, SYGVNS. V shed 6 bases and J shed 8 bases, with 16 bases lying between them. The CDR3 has 13 residues. The CDR3: CASRRRDKEGYTF. The CDR3 region has the DNA TGTGCCAGCAGGAGACGGGACAAGGAAGGCTACACCTTC.

The V gene is TRBV4-3, the J gene TRBJ2-7; no clear D. Germline V gives CDR1 LGHNA, CDR2 YSLEER. The V end lost 0 bases, the J end lost 1 base, and 7 bases lay between the germline ends. This CDR3 is built from 14 residues. As DNA, the CDR3 is TGCGCCAGCAGCCAAGATACCCGGTCCTACGAGCAGTACTTC. Its translation: CASSQDTRSYEQYF.

This rearrangement joins TRBV18 to TRBJ2-5; 7 positions agree with TRBD1. Germline V CDR1 and CDR2: KGHSH, LQKENI. This CDR3 contains 17 residues. J gave up 1 base and V 3 bases, and 11 bases lay outside the gene matches. The CDR3 loop reads CASSPYDTGQTQETQYF. CDR3 bases: TGTGCCAGCTCACCCTATGATACGGGACAGACCCAAGAGACCCAGTACTTC.

This chain joins TRBV5-6 and TRBJ2-1; 8 nucleotides line up with TRBD2. The germline V gene encodes CDR1 SGHDT and CDR2 YYEEEE. The CDR3 is 12 amino acids. With V trimmed by 3 bases and J by 14 bases, 7 bases remained unmatched. CDR3 DNA: TGTGCCAGCAGCTACACTAGCGGCCGGGAGTTCTTC. As protein: CASSYTSGREFF. Complete variable domain (other parts from reference TRBV5-6 and TRBJ2-1): DAGVTQSPTHLIKTRGQQVTLRCSPKSGHDTVSWYQQALGQGPQFIFQYYEEEERQRGNFPDRFSGHQFPNYSSELNVNALLLGDSALYLCASSYTSGREFFGPGTRLTVL.

V and J are TRBV15 and TRBJ2-3; TRBD1 matches 9 bases. The germline V gene encodes CDR1 LNHNV and CDR2 YYDKDF (reference sequence). The CDR3 is 14 residues long. With 8 bases clipped from V and 2 bases from J, the junction kept 5 bases outside the gene matches. The CDR3 region has the DNA TGTGCCACCCGGGACAGGGATTCCACAGATACGCAGTATTTT. Its translation: CATRDRDSTDTQYF.

The table lists this clone with a count of one. The chain links TRBV6-4 to TRBJ2-3; TRBD2 aligns across 8 bases. The CDR3 sequence is 15 residues long. Germline CDR1 is MRHNA and CDR2 is SNTAGT. The trim removed 4 bases at V and 3 bases at J, leaving 6 bases unmatched. The CDR3 coding sequence is TGTGCCAGCAGTGCGGCCGGGGGGGCGACAGATACGCAGTATTTT. Protein: CASSAAGGATDTQYF.

This chain's CDR3 is CASSLQAGWPGELFF. The CDR3 DNA reads as TGTGCCAGCAGCTTGCAGGCAGGGTGGCCCGGGGAGCTGTTTTTT. This chain links TRBV5-8 with TRBJ2-2; tentatively, D is TRBD1 (5 bases). V gave up 1 base and J gave up 6 bases, with 13 bases separating them. The CDR3 contains 15 residues. Germline V gene sequence: CDR1 SGHTS, CDR2 YDEGEE. Filled out from reference TRBV5-8 and TRBJ2-2, the complete variable domain reads EAGVTQSPTHLIKTRGQQATLRCSPISGHTSVYWYQQALGLGLQFLLWYDEGEERNRGNFPPRFSGRQFPNYSSELNVNALELEDSALYLCASSLQAGWPGELFFGEGSRLTVL.

There are a few counts of this clone. V and J are TRBV2 and TRBJ1-1; D gene uncertain. The CDR3 is 11 amino acids. The germline V gene encodes CDR1 SNHLY and CDR2 FYNNEI. V was shortened by 3 bases and J by 11 bases, with 10 bases between the two germline ends. CDR3 in amino acids: CASSEAKFAFF. In DNA form, the CDR3 reads TGTGCCAGCAGTGAGGCCAAGTTCGCTTTCTTT.

CDR3 region: CASSGWTSGRSTDTQYF. DNA of the CDR3: TGCGCCAGCAGTGGATGGACTAGCGGAAGAAGCACAGATACGCAGTATTTT. The chain uses TRBV10-1 and TRBJ2-3, with 10 bases fitting TRBD2. Germline lookup yields CDR1 WNHNN and CDR2 SYGVQD (reference sequence). The CDR3 has 17 amino acids. The V gene end was trimmed by 4 bases and the J gene end by 0 bases; junction bases not matched to a gene: 7.

V is TRBV28 and J is TRBJ1-5; D unclear. V lost 6 bases and J 9 bases, leaving 18 bases between the germline ends. The CDR3 runs 14 residues. Per the germline V gene, CDR1 is MDHEN and CDR2 is SYDVKM. The CDR3 DNA is TGTGCCAGCAGCCCGGGTGGAGGGCCCCGGCCCCAGCATTTT. Amino acid sequence: CASSPGGGPRPQHF.

The J gene is TRBJ2-1, the V gene TRBV12-3 or TRBV12-4, with TRBD1 identical over 7 bases. V shed 6 bases and J 6 bases; nucleotides not matched to a gene: 5. The CDR3 loop spans 13 amino acids. CDR3 in amino acids: CASSRTGPNEQFF. CDR3 nucleotide sequence: TGTGCCAGCAGCCGGACAGGACCCAATGAGCAGTTCTTC.

The chain carries TRBV24-1 and TRBJ2-6; D is possibly TRBD1 (5 bases). The CDR3 has 16 amino acids. Germline V lookup: CDR1 KGHDR, CDR2 SFDVKD. V shed 4 bases and J shed 1 base, with 10 bases lying between them. CDR3 residues: CATSERQTSGANVLTF. In DNA, the CDR3 is TGTGCCACCAGTGAGAGACAGACGTCTGGGGCCAACGTCCTGACTTTC.

The chain employs TRBV10-3 and TRBJ1-2; D is perhaps TRBD1 (5 bases). Trimming removed 0 bases from V and 1 base from J, with 6 bases in between. The CDR3 is made up of 14 amino acids. Germline V gene lookup returns CDR1 ENHRY and CDR2 SYGVKD. DNA for the CDR3: TGTGCCATCAGTGAGTCGACAGTTAACTATGGCTACACCTTC. This translates into CAISESTVNYGYTF.